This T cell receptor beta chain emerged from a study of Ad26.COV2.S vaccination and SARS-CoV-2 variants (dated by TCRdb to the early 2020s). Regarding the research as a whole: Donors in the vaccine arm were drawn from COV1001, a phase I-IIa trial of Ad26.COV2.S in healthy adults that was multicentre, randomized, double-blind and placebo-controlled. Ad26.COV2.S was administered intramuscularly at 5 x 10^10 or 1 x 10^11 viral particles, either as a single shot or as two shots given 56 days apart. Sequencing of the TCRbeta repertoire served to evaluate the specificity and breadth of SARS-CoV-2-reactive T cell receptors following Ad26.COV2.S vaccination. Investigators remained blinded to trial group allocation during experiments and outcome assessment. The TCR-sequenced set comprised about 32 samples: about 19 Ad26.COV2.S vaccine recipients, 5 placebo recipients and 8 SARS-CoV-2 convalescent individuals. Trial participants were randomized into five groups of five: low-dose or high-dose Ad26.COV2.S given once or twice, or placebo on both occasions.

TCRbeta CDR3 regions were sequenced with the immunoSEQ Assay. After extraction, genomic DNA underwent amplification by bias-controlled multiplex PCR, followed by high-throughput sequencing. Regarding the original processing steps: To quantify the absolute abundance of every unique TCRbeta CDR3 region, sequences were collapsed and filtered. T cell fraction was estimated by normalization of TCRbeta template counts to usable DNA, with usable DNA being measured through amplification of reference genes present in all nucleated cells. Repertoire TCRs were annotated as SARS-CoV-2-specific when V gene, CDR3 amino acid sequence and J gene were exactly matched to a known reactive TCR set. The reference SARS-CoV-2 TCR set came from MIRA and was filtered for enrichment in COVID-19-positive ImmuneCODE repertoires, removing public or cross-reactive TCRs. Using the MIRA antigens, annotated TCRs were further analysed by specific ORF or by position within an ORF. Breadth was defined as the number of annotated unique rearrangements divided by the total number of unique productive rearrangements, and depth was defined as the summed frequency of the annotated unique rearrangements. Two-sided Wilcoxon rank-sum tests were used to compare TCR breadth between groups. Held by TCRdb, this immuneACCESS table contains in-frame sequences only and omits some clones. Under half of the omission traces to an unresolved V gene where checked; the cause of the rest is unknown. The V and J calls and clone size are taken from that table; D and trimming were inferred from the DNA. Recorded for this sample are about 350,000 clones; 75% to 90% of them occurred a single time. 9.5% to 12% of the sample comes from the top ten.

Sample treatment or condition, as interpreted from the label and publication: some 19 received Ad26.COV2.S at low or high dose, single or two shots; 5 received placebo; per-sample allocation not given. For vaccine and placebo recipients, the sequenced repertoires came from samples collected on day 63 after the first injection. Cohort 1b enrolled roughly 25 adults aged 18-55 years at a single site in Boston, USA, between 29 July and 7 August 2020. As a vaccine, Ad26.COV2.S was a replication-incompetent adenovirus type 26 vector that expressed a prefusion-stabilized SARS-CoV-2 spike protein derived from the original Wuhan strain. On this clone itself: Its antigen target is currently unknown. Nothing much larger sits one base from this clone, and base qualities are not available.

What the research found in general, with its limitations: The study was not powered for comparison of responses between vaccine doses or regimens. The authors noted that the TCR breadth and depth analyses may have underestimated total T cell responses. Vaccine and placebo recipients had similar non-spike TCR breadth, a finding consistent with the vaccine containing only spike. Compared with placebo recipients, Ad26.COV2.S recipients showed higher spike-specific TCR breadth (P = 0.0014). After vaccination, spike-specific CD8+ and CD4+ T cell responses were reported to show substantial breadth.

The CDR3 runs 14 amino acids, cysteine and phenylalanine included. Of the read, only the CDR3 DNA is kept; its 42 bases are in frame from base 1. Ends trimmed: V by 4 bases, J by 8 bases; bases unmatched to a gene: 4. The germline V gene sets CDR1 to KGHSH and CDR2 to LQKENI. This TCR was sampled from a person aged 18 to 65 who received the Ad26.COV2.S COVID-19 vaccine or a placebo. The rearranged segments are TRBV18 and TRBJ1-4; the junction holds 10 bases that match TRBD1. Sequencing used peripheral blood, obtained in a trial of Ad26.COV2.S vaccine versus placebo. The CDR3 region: CASSRQGAQEKLFF. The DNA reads TGTGCCAGCTCACGACAGGGGGCTCAGGAAAAACTGTTTTTT.